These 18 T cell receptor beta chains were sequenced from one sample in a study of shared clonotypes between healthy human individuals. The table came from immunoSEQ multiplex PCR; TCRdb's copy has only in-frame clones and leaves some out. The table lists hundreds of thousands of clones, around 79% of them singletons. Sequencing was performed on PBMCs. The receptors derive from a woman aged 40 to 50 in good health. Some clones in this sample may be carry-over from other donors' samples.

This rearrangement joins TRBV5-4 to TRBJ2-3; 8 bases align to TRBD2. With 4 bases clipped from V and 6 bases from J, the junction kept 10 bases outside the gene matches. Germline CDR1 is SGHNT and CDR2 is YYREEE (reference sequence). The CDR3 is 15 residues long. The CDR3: CASSPDSGNRDTQYF. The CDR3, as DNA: TGTGCCAGCAGCCCCGATAGCGGGAACCGGGATACGCAGTATTTT.

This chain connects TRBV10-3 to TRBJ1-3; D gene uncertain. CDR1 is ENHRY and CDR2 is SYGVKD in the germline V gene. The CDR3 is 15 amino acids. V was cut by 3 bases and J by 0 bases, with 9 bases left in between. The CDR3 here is CAISDGPLSGNTIYF. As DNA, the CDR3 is TGTGCCATCAGTGACGGTCCGCTCTCTGGAAACACCATATATTTT.

The CDR3 DNA reads TGCAGCGTTGACGGGACTAGTTATCGCGATGAGCAGTTCTTC. The encoded protein is CSVDGTSYRDEQFF. The chain combines TRBV29-1 with TRBJ2-1; 8 bases fit TRBD2. V was clipped by 3 bases and J by 8 bases; unmatched bases: 9. The length of the CDR3 is 14 residues. Per the germline V gene, CDR1 is SQVTM and CDR2 is ANQGSEA.

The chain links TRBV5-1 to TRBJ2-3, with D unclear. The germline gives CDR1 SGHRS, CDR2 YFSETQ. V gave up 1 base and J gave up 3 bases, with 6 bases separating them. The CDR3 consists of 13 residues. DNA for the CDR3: TGCGCCAGCAGCTTGTACCTTACAGATACGCAGTATTTT. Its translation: CASSLYLTDTQYF. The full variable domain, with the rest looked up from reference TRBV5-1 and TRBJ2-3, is KAGVTQTPRYLIKTRGQQVTLSCSPISGHRSVSWYQQTPGQGLQFLFEYFSETQRNKGNFPGRFSGRQFSNSRSEMNVSTLELGDSALYLCASSLYLTDTQYFGPGTRLTVL.

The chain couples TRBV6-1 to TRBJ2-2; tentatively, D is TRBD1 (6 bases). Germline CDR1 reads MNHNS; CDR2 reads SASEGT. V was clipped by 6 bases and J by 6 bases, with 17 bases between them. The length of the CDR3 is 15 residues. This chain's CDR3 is CASSRQVGDAGELFF. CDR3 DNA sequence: TGTGCCAGCAGCCGACAGGTTGGGGATGCCGGGGAGCTGTTTTTT.

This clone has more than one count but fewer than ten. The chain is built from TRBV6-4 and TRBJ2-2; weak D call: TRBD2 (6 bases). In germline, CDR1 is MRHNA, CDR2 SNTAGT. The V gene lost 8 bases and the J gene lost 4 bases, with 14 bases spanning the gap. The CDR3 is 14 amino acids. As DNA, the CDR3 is TGTGCCAGCCGGGACTCGAGTATCACCGGGGAGCTGTTTTTT. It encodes CASRDSSITGELFF.

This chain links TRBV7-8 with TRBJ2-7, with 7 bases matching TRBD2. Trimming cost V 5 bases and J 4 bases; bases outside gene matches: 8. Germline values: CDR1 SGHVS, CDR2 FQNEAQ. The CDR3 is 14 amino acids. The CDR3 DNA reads TGTGCCAGCAGCCCGGGGGGTTGGGGATACGAGCAGTACTTC. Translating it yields CASSPGGWGYEQYF.

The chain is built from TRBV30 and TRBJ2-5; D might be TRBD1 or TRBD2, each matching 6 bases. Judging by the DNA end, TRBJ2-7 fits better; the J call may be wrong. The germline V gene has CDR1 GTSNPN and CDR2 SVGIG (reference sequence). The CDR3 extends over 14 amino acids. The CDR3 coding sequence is TGTGCCTGGAGTGTACATCGGGGGCTCGACGAGCAGTACTTC. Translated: CAWSVHRGLDEQYF.

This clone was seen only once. The CDR3 sequence: CASSLSAGGPYEQFF. In DNA form, the CDR3 reads TGTGCCAGCAGCTTATCGGCGGGAGGGCCCTATGAGCAGTTCTTC. The chain couples TRBV7-3 to TRBJ2-1; TRBD2 matches 9 bases. The CDR3 has 15 residues. After removal of 2 bases from V and 8 bases from J, the junction contained 7 bases not matched to a gene. The germline gives CDR1 SGHTA, CDR2 FQGTGA.

The CDR3 nucleotides are TGTGCCAGCTCACCGACACCCACAGGGGGGGAAGCTTTCTTT. Translating gives CASSPTPTGGEAFF. The chain is built from TRBV18 and TRBJ1-1; 8 bases are shared with TRBD1. This CDR3 spans 14 amino acids. The germline V gene encodes CDR1 KGHSH and CDR2 LQKENI. V trimming: 3 bases; J trimming: 8 bases; junction bases outside the gene matches: 8.

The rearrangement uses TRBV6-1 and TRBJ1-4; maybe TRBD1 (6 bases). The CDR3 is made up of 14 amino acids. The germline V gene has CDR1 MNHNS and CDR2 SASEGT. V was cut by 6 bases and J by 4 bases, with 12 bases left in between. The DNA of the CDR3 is TGTGCCAGCAGGCTTGACAGGTTTAATGAAAAACTGTTTTTT. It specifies CASRLDRFNEKLFF.

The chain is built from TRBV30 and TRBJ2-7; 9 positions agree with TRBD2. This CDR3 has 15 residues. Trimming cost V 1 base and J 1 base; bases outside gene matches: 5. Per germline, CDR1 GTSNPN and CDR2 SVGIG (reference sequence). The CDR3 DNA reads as TGTGCCTGGAGTGGACGCGGGAGGGCTTCCTACGAGCAGTACTTC. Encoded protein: CAWSGRGRASYEQYF.

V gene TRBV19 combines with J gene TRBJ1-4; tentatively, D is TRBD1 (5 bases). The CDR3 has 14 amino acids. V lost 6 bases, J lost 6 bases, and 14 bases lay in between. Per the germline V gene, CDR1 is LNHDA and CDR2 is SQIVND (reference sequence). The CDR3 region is CASRSPGGDEKLFF. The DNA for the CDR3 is TGTGCCAGTAGGTCCCCGGGAGGGGATGAAAAACTGTTTTTT.

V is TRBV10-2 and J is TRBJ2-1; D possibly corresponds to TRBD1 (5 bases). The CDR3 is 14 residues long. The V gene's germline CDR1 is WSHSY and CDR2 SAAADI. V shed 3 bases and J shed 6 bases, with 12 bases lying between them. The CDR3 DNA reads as TGCGCCAGCAGTGACTCCAGGACACTCAATGAGCAGTTCTTC. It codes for CASSDSRTLNEQFF.

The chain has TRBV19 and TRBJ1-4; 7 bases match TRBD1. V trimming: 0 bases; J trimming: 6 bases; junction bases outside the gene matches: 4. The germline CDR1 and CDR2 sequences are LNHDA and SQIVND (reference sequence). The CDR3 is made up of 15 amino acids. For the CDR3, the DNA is TGTGCCAGTAGTATAGATCGCGGACAGGATGAAAAACTGTTTTTT. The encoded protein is CASSIDRGQDEKLFF.

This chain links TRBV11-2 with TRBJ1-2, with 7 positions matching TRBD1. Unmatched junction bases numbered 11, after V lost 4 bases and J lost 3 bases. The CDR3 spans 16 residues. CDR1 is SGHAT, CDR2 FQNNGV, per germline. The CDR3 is CASSSTGARIDYGYTF. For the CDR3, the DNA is TGTGCCAGCAGCTCAACAGGGGCTCGGATTGACTATGGCTACACCTTC.

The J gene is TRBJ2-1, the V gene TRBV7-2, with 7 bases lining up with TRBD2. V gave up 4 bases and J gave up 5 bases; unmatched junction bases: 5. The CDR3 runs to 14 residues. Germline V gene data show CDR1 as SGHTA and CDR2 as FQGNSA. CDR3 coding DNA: TGTGCCAGCAGCTCGTCACTAGCGCACAATGAGCAGTTCTTC. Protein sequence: CASSSSLAHNEQFF.

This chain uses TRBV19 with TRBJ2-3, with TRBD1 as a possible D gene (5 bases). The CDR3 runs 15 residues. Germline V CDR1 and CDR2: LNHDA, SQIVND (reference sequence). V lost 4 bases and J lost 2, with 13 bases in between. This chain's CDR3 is CASSTGQTITDTQYF. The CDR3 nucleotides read TGTGCCAGTAGTACTGGACAAACTATCACAGATACGCAGTATTTT.